This TCR beta chain was captured by sequencing in a study of T-cell memory formation after mild COVID-19. Looking at the study overall: Across donors, TCR clusters were largely donor specific. Overall study results and limits: There was a balanced CD4/CD8 profile in clones contracting day 15 to 85, and later expanders leaned CD4+.

TCRdb redid the calling of the 5' RACE reads with MiXCR, one entry per CDR3 protein. This sample yields 150,000 to 200,000 distinct CDR3 sequences, of which about 20% are seen a single time; under 30% belongs to the top ten. Trimming stripped 0 bases from V and 5 bases from J, with 19 bases between. CDR1 is LGHDT, CDR2 YNNKEL, per germline (reference sequence). The CDR3 spans 18 residues. As regards this clonotype: As yet, its antigen is unknown.

Sequencing was done on a sample of PBMCs or a T cell subset sorted from them (not recorded which). The receptor comes from an adult woman who had mild COVID-19 (a few samples of this study predate the infection). Cell type and time point are not known. The chain carries TRBV3-1 and TRBJ2-2, with a weak D call TRBD2 (6 bases). The CDR3 DNA reads TGTGCCAGCAGCCAAGATTGGGCTAGCGCGAGCGGAACCGGGGAGCTGTTTTTT. It is translated as CASSQDWASASGTGELFF.